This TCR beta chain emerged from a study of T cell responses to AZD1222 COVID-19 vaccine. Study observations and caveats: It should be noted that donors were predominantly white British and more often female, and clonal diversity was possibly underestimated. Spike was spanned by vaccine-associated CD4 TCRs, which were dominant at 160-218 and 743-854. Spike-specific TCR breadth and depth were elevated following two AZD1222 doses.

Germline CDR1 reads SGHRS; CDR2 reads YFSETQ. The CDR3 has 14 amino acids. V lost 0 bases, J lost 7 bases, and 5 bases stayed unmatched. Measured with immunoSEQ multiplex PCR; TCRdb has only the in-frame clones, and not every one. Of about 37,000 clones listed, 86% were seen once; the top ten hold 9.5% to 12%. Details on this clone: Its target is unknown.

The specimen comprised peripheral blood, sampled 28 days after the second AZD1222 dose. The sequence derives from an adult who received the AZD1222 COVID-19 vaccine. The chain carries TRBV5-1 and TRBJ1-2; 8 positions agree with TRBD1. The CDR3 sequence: CASSLGDRQGGYTF. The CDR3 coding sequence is TGCGCCAGCAGCTTGGGGGACAGGCAGGGTGGCTACACCTTC. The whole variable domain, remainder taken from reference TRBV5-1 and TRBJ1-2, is KAGVTQTPRYLIKTRGQQVTLSCSPISGHRSVSWYQQTPGQGLQFLFEYFSETQRNKGNFPGRFSGRQFSNSRSEMNVSTLELGDSALYLCASSLGDRQGGYTFGSGTRLTVV.